This T cell receptor (beta chain) derives from a study of T-cell reconstitution after alpha-beta-depleted transplantation in children. Study-wide results and limits: Several patients had high TCRbeta diversity at day 60; it came from surviving recipient T cells and thymic progenitors. Alpha-beta T cells present about two months after transplant were reported to originate from several hundred expanded graft clones. Newly generated T cells supplied most T-cell counts and diversity one year post-transplant.

The germline CDR1 and CDR2 sequences are MGHDK and SYGVNS. This CDR3 is 14 amino acids long. V gave up 8 bases and J gave up 2 bases, with 10 bases separating them. This clonotype was seen at least ten times. The antigen is undetermined. This sample's TCRbeta library carried unique molecular identifier barcodes. TCRdb itself ran the PCR reads through MiXCR, one entry per CDR3 protein. Among about 580,000 distinct CDR3 sequences, more than 20% were seen once, and the ten largest hold 13% to 15%. This chain joins TRBV25-1 and TRBJ2-6; D might be TRBD1 or TRBD2, each matching 5 bases. This specimen consisted of PBMCs, mostly from graft donor cells, obtained 360 days after TCRalphabeta/CD19-depleted stem cell transplant. The source of this sequence is a boy younger than two who had a stem cell transplant for acute myeloid leukemia, so the T cells may come from the graft donor. The DNA of the CDR3 is TGTGCCAGCTCCGTGGGGGCTGGGGCCAACGTCCTGACTTTC. This gives the protein CASSVGAGANVLTF.